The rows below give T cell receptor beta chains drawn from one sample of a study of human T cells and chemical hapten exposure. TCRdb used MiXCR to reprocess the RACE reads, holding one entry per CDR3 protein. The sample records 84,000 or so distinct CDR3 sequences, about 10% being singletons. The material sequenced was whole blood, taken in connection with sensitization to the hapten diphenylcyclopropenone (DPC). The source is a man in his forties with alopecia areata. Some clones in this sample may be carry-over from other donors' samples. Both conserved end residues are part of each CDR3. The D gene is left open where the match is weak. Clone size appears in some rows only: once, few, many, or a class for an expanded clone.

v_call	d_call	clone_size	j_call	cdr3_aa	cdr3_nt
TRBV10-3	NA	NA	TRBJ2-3	CAISLRAATSTDTQYF	TGTGCCATCAGCCTCCGTGCGGCTACTAGCACAGATACGCAGTATTTT
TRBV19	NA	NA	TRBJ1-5	CASSISRVSNQPQHF	TGTGCCAGTAGTATAAGTCGTGTTAGCAATCAGCCCCAGCATTTT
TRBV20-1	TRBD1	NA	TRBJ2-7	CSASSGQVPYEQYF	TGCAGTGCTAGTTCAGGACAGGTTCCCTACGAGCAGTACTTC
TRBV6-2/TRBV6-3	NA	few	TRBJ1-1	CASSYIDSVTEAFF	TGTGCCAGCAGTTACATCGACAGCGTCACTGAAGCTTTCTTT
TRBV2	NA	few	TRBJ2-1	CASMGTLSYNEQFF	TGTGCCAGCATGGGGACTCTCTCCTACAATGAGCAGTTCTTC
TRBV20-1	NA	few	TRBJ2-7	CSVGSTYEQYF	TGCAGTGTTGGCAGCACCTACGAGCAGTACTTC
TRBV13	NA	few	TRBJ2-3	CASLRRGTDTQYF	TGTGCCAGCCTTCGCCGGGGCACAGATACGCAGTATTTT
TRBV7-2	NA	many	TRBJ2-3	CASSPYTDTQYF	TGTGCCAGCAGCCCCTACACAGATACGCAGTATTTT
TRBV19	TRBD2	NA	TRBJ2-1	CASSKGLAGFDEQFF	TGTGCCAGTAGTAAGGGACTAGCGGGTTTCGATGAGCAGTTCTTC
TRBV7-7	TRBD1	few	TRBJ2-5	CASSADRGRETQYF	TGTGCTAGCAGCGCGGACAGGGGGAGGGAGACCCAGTACTTC
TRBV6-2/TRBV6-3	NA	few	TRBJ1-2	CASRSDILRYGYTF	TGTGCCAGCAGATCAGACATCCTCCGCTATGGCTACACCTTC
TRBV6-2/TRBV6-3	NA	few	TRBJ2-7	CASSFTGYEQYF	TGTGCCAGCAGTTTTACAGGCTACGAGCAGTACTTC
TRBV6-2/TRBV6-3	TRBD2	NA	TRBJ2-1	CASTLAGVHNEQFF	TGTGCCAGCACCCTAGCGGGAGTACACAATGAGCAGTTCTTC
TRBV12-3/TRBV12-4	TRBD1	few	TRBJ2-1	CASSTGQGLSYEQFF	TGTGCCAGCAGTACGGGACAGGGGTTATCATACGAGCAGTTCTTC
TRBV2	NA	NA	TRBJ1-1	CASSWYTEAFF	TGTGCCAGCAGTTGGTACACTGAAGCTTTCTTT
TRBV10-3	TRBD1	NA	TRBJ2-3	CAISGDRGPTDTQYF	TGTGCCATCAGTGGGGACAGGGGCCCCACAGATACGCAGTATTTT
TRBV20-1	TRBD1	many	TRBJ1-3	CSARWGTDISGNTIYF	TGCAGTGCTAGATGGGGGACAGATATCTCTGGAAACACCATATATTTT
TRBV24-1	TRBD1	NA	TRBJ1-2	CATSDYPPRDRGRKLYGYTF	TGTGCCACCAGTGATTACCCGCCCCGGGACAGGGGGCGCAAATTGTATGGCTACACCTTC
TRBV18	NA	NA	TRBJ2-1	CASSPLGSEQFF	TGTGCCAGCTCACCCCTAGGGAGTGAGCAGTTCTTC
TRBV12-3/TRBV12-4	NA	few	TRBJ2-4	CASMTGVEDIQYF	TGTGCCAGCATGACCGGGGTTGAGGACATTCAGTACTTC
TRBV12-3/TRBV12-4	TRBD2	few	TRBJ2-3	CASRRTSERNTQYF	TGTGCCAGCAGGAGGACTAGCGAGAGAAATACGCAGTATTTT
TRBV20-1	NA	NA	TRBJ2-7	CSAPVGGRHEQYF	TGCAGTGCTCCAGTTGGCGGTCGCCACGAGCAGTACTTC
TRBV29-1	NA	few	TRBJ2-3	CSVEEDLATDTQYF	TGCAGCGTTGAAGAGGACCTAGCCACAGATACGCAGTATTTT
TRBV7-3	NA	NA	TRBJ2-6	CASSLNPGPGANVLTF	TGTGCCAGCAGCTTAAATCCGGGACCTGGGGCCAACGTCCTGACTTTC
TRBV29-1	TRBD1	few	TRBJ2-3	CSVEEGTGGAGTDTQYF	TGCAGCGTTGAAGAGGGAACAGGGGGCGCGGGCACAGATACGCAGTATTTT
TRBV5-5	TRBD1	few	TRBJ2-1	CASSTQGAIRSEQFF	TGTGCCAGCAGCACGCAGGGGGCTATCCGGAGTGAGCAGTTCTTC
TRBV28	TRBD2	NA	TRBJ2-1	CASSLPGLAPYNEQFF	TGTGCCAGCAGTTTACCGGGACTAGCGCCCTACAATGAGCAGTTCTTC
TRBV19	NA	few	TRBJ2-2	CASRRGETGELFF	TGTGCCAGTCGCAGGGGGGAGACCGGGGAGCTGTTTTTT
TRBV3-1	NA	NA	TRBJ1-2	CASSQVDGKSYGYTF	TGTGCCAGCAGCCAAGTTGACGGGAAAAGCTATGGCTACACCTTC
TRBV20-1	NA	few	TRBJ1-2	CSARDNRGNYGYTF	TGCAGTGCTAGAGATAATAGGGGGAACTATGGCTACACCTTC
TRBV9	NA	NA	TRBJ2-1	CASSVGETSSSQFF	TGTGCCAGCAGCGTAGGTGAGACTAGTTCGTCGCAGTTCTTC
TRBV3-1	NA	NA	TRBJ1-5	CASSQDSLSNQPQHF	TGTGCCAGCAGCCAAGACAGTCTTAGCAATCAGCCCCAGCATTTT
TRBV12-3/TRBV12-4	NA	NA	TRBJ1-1	CASSLGENTEAFF	TGTGCCAGCAGTTTGGGAGAGAACACTGAAGCTTTCTTT
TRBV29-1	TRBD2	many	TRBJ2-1	CSSSGGTSVFF	TGCAGCTCAAGTGGCGGGACTAGCGTCTTCTTC
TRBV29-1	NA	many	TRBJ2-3	CSVEAMIWGPDTQYF	TGCAGCGTTGAAGCGATGATTTGGGGCCCAGATACGCAGTATTTT
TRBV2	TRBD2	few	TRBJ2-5	CASARLAGGETQYF	TGTGCCAGCGCGCGACTAGCGGGAGGGGAGACCCAGTACTTC
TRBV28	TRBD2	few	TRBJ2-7	CASSLGGDLGAYEQYF	TGTGCCAGCAGTTTAGGGGGGGACCTTGGGGCCTACGAGCAGTACTTC
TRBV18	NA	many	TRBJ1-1	CASSPTANTEAFF	TGTGCCAGCTCACCAACGGCTAACACTGAAGCTTTCTTT
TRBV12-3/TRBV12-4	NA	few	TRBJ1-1	CASSRTLGGDTEAFF	TGTGCCAGCAGTCGGACCTTGGGGGGAGACACTGAAGCTTTCTTT
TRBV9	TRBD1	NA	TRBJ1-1	CASSVAPGGTEAFF	TGTGCCAGCAGCGTAGCTCCAGGGGGCACTGAAGCTTTCTTT
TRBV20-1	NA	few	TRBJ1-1	CSAGRPTNTEAFF	TGCAGTGCTGGGAGGCCCACGAACACTGAAGCTTTCTTT
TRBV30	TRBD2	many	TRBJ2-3	CAWSEIHLAGYTDTQYF	TGTGCCTGGAGCGAGATCCATCTAGCGGGGTACACAGATACGCAGTATTTT
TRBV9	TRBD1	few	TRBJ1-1	CASSVNPDREAFF	TGTGCCAGCAGCGTAAATCCGGACAGGGAAGCTTTCTTT
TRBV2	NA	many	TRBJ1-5	CASSEGRGNQPQHF	TGTGCCAGCAGTGAAGGTAGGGGGAATCAGCCCCAGCATTTT
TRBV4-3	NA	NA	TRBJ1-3	CASSQDRQYSGNTIYF	TGCGCCAGCAGCCAAGATCGACAGTACTCTGGAAACACCATATATTTT
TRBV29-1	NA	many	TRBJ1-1	CSVDRAYTEAFF	TGCAGCGTTGACAGGGCGTACACTGAAGCTTTCTTT
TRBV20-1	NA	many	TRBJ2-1	CSARDRGTLINEQFF	TGCAGTGCTAGAGATCGGGGAACTTTAATTAATGAGCAGTTCTTC
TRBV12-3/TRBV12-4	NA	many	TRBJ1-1	CASSFQSNTEAFF	TGTGCCAGCAGTTTTCAGTCGAACACTGAAGCTTTCTTT
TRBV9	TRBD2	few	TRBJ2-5	CASSVAGSGNGETQYF	TGTGCCAGCAGCGTAGCGGGTAGCGGGAACGGCGAGACCCAGTACTTC
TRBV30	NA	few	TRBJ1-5	CAWSAGTSNNQPQHF	TGTGCCTGGAGTGCAGGGACGTCCAATAATCAGCCCCAGCATTTT
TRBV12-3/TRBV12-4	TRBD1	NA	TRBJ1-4	CASTRTGGNEKLFF	TGTGCCAGCACCCGGACAGGGGGTAATGAAAAACTGTTTTTT
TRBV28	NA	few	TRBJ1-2	CASSLLNPGVDYTF	TGTGCCAGCAGTTTACTTAATCCGGGGGTTGACTACACCTTC